Following are 9 T cell receptor beta chains from one sample sequenced in a study of T-cell reconstitution after alpha-beta-depleted transplantation in children. Unique molecular identifiers were incorporated during preparation of the TCRbeta library. TCRdb reanalysed the PCR reads using MiXCR and keeps one entry per CDR3 protein. The sample consists of some 200,000 distinct CDR3 sequences, 13% to 15% of them appearing once. The material sequenced was PBMCs from the stem cell graft donor, taken from the stem cell graft. The receptors here all came from a human donor who donated a stem cell graft to a child with acute lymphoblastic leukemia.

V and J are TRBV5-1 and TRBJ2-5; D might be TRBD2 (5 bases). The CDR3 loop spans 12 amino acids. The V end was cut by 1 base, the J end by 10 bases, with 11 bases between. CDR1 and CDR2 (germline): SGHRS, YFSETQ. The CDR3 DNA follows: TGCGCCAGCAGCTTGAACACGGAGGACCAGTACTTC. Translating it yields CASSLNTEDQYF.

Many counts were recorded for this clonotype. This chain connects TRBV6-5 to TRBJ2-1, with D hard to call. Germline V gene sequence: CDR1 MNHEY, CDR2 SVGAGI. The length of the CDR3 is 11 residues. The V gene lost 4 bases and the J gene lost 8 bases, with 6 bases spanning the gap. Written as DNA, the CDR3 is TGTGCCAGCAGTTCGAGCGATGAGCAGTTCTTC. Translation: CASSSSDEQFF.

This clonotype has at least ten counts. The chain links TRBV29-1 to TRBJ2-3; a weak D match, TRBD1 (5 bases). V was shortened by 4 bases and J by 2 bases, with 16 bases between the two germline ends. Germline CDR1 reads SQVTM; CDR2 reads ANQGSEA. The CDR3 runs 15 residues. The CDR3 loop reads CSVGMWGRDTDTQYF. CDR3 in DNA: TGCAGCGTTGGTATGTGGGGCAGAGACACAGATACGCAGTATTTT.

The table lists this clonotype with many counts. The chain uses TRBV29-1 and TRBJ2-5; either TRBD1 or TRBD2 may fit D (6 bases each). In germline, CDR1 is SQVTM, CDR2 ANQGSEA. The CDR3 consists of 14 residues. Trimming shortened V by 1 base and J by 6 bases, and 15 bases separated the two germline ends. CDR3 in DNA: TGCAGCGTTGAAGGAGTCGGGGGCGGGAAGACCCAGTACTTC. It codes for CSVEGVGGGKTQYF.

As regards this clonotype: The junction shows a germline mismatch at one end, possibly a read error. The V gene is TRBV12-3 or TRBV12-4, the J gene TRBJ2-4, with TRBD2 matching 13 bases. The CDR3 loop spans 14 amino acids. The CDR3 here is CASSGTSGKNSQYF. Written as DNA, the CDR3 is TGTGCCAGCAGCGGGACTAGCGGGAAAAACAGTCAGTACTTC.

This clonotype was seen a handful of times. This chain uses TRBV4-1 with TRBJ1-4; TRBD1 matches 8 bases. The CDR3 is 16 residues long. Germline V gives CDR1 MGHRA, CDR2 YSYEKL. The J segment lost 7 bases and the V segment lost 2 bases, leaving 9 bases of the junction unmatched. This chain's CDR3 is CASSQQGARFGEKLFF. The CDR3 coding sequence is TGCGCCAGCAGCCAACAGGGGGCGCGGTTCGGTGAAAAACTGTTTTTT.

This clonotype has only a few counts. The chain employs TRBV6-5 and TRBJ2-7, with no clear D. Germline-derived CDR1 and CDR2 are MNHEY and SVGAGI. The germline V and J ends were trimmed by 2 bases and 3 bases, with 14 bases remaining between them. The CDR3 has 15 amino acids. CDR3 coding DNA: TGTGCCAGCAGTTACCGGGTCCTGTCGTACTACGAGCAGTACTTC. This encodes CASSYRVLSYYEQYF.

This clonotype showed up many times. The chain combines TRBV5-1 with TRBJ2-1; 13 bases agree with TRBD2. From germline, CDR1 is SGHRS and CDR2 YFSETQ. V shed 4 bases and J 3 bases; nucleotides not matched to a gene: 13. This CDR3 comprises 19 residues. The CDR3 bases are TGCGCCAGCAGCCGAGGAGTCAGGACTAGCGGGAGTCTCTACAATGAGCAGTTCTTC. It specifies CASSRGVRTSGSLYNEQFF.

This clonotype was seen many times. The rearrangement uses TRBV12-5 and TRBJ2-2; a possible D gene is TRBD1 (6 bases). CDR3 length: 19 residues. Germline values: CDR1 LGHNT, CDR2 FRNRAP. V dropped 4 bases and J dropped 0 bases, with 21 bases sitting between them. The CDR3 spells CASGSAGRGLNPNTGELFF. CDR3 nucleotides: TGTGCTAGTGGTTCCGCGGGCAGGGGCCTTAATCCGAACACCGGGGAGCTGTTTTTT.